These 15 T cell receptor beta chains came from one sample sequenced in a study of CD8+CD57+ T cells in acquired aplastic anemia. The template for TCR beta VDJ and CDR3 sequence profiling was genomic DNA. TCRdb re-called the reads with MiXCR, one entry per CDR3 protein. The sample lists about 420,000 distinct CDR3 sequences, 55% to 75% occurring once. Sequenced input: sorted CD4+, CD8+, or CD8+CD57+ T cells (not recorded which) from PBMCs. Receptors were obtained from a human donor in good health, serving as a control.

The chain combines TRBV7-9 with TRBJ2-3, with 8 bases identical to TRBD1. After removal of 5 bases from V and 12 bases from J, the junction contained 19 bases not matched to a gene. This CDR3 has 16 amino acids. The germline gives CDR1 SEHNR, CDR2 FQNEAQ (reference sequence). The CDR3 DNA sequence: TGTGCCAGCAGCCCGGACAGGGTGGGACAGCCCCAGCATCAGTATTTT. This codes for CASSPDRVGQPQHQYF. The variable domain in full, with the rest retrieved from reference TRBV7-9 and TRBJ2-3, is DTGVSQNPRHKITKRGQNVTFRCDPISEHNRLYWYRQTLGQGPEFLTYFQNEAQLEKSRLLSDRFSAERPKGSFSTLEIQRTEQGDSAMYLCASSPDRVGQPQHQYFGPGTRLTVL.

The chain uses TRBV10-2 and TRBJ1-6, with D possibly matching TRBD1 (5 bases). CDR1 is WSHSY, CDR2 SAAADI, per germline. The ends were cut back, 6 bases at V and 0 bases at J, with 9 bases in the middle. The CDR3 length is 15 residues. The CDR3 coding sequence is TGCGCCAGCAGGACAGCAGTCTCCTATAATTCACCCCTCCACTTT. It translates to CASRTAVSYNSPLHF.

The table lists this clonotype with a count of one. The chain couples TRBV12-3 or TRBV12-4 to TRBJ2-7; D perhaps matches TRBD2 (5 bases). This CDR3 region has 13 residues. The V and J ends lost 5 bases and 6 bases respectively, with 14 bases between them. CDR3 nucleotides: TGTGCCAGCAGTCAGCAGAGGGCTACCGAGCAGTACTTC. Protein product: CASSQQRATEQYF.

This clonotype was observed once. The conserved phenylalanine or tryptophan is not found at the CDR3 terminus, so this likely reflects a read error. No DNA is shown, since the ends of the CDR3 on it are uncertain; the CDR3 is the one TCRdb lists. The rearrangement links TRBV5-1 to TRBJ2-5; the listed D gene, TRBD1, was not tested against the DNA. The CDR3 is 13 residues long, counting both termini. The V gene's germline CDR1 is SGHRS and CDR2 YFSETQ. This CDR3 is CASSLLGRRAPPS.

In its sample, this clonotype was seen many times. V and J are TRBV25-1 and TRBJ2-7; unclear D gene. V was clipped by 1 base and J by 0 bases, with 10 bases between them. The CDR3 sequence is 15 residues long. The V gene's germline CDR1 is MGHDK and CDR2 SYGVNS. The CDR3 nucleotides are TGTGCCAGCAGTGAATCGGTGAAGGACTCCTACGAGCAGTACTTC. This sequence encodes CASSESVKDSYEQYF.

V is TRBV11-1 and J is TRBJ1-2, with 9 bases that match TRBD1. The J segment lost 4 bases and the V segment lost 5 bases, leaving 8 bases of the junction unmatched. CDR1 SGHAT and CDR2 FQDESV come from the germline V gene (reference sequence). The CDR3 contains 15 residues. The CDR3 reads CASSAGTGTFYGYTF. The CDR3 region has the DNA TGTGCCAGCAGCGCGGGGACAGGGACATTCTATGGCTACACCTTC.

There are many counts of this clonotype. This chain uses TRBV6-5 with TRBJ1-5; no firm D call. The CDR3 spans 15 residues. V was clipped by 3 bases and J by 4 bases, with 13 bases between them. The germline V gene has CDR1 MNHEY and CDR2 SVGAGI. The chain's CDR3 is CASSYSLLGNQPQHF. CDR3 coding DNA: TGTGCCAGCAGTTATAGTTTGTTGGGGAATCAGCCCCAGCATTTT.

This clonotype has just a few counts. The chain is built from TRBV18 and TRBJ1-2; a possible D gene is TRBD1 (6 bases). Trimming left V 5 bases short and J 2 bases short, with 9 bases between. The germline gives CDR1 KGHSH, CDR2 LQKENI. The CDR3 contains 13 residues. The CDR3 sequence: CASSDGQNYGYTF. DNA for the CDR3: TGTGCCAGCTCAGACGGACAGAACTATGGCTACACCTTC.

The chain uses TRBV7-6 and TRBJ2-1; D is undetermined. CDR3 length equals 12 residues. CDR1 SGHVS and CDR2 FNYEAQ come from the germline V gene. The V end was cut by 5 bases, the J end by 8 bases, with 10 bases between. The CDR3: CASSRQSDEQFF. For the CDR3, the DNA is TGTGCCAGCAGCCGTCAATCGGATGAGCAGTTCTTC.

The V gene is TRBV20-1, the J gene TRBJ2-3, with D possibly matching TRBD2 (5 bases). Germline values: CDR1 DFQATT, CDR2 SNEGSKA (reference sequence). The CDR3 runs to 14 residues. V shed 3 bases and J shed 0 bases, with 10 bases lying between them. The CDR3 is CSASYGGSTDTQYF. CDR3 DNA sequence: TGCAGTGCTAGCTATGGCGGGAGCACAGATACGCAGTATTTT.

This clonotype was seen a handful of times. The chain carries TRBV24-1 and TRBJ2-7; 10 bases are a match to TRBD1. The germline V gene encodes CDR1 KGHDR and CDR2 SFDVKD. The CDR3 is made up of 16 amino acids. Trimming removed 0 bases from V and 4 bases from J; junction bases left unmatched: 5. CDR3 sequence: CATSDLWTGGRYEQYF. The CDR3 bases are TGTGCCACCAGTGATTTGTGGACAGGGGGAAGGTACGAGCAGTACTTC.

The CDR3 region is CASSPTQGLDTQYF. CDR3 coding DNA: TGTGCCAGCTCACCAACTCAGGGGTTAGATACGCAGTATTTT. The rearrangement uses TRBV18 and TRBJ2-3; D is possibly TRBD1 (6 bases). Germline assignment: CDR1 KGHSH and CDR2 LQKENI. The CDR3 runs 14 residues. Trimming left V 2 bases short and J 5 bases short, with 11 bases between.

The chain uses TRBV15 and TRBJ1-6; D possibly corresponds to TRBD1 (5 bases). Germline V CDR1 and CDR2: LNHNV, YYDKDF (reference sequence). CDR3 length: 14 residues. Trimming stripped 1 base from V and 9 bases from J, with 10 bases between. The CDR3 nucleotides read TGTGCCACCAGCAGAGGACAGTTCGGTTCACCCCTCCACTTT. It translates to CATSRGQFGSPLHF. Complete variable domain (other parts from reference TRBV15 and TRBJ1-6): DAMVIQNPRYQVTQFGKPVTLSCSQTLNHNVMYWYQQKSSQAPKLLFHYYDKDFNNEADTPDNFQSRRPNTSFCFLDIRSPGLGDTAMYLCATSRGQFGSPLHFGNGTRLTVT.

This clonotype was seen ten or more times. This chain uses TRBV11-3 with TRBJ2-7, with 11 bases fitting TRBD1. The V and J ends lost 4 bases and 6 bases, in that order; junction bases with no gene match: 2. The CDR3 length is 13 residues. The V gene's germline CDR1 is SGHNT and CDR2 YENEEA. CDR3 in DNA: TGTGCCAGCAGCTCGGGGACAGGGGGCGAGCAGTACTTC. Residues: CASSSGTGGEQYF. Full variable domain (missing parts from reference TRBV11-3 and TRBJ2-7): EAGVVQSPRYKIIEKKQPVAFWCNPISGHNTLYWYLQNLGQGPELLIRYENEEAVDDSQLPKDRFSAERLKGVDSTLKIQPAELGDSAVYLCASSSGTGGEQYFGPGTRLTVT.

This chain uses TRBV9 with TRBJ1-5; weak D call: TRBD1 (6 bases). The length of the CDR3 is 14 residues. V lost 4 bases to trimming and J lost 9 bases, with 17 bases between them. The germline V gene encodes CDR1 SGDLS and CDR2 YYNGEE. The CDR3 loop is CASSKGGGVAPQHF. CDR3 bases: TGTGCCAGCAGCAAAGGGGGGGGGGTTGCGCCCCAGCATTTT.